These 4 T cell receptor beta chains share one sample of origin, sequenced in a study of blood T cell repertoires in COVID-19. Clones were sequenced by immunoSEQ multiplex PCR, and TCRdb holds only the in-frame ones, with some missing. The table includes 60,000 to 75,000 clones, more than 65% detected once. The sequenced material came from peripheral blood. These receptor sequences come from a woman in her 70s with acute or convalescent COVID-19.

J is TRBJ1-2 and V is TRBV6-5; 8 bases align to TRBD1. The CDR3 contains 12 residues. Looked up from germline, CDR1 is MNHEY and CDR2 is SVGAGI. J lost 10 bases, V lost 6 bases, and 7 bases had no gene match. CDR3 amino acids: CASSPGTGFYTF. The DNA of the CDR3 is TGTGCCAGCAGCCCCGGGACAGGCTTCTACACCTTC.

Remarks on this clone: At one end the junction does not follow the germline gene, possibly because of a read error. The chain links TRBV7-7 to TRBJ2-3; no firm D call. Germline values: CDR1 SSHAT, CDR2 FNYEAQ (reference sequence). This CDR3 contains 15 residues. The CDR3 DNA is TGTGCTAGCAGCCAAGCCCATGGTCTCACAGATACGCAGTATTTT. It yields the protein CASSQAHGLTDTQYF. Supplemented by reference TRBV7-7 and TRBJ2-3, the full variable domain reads GAGVSQSPRYKVTKRGQDVTLRCDPISSHATLYWYQQALGQGPEFLTYFNYEAQPDKSGLPSDRFSAERPEGSISTLTIQRTEQRDSAMYRCASSQAHGLTDTQYFGPGTRLTVL.

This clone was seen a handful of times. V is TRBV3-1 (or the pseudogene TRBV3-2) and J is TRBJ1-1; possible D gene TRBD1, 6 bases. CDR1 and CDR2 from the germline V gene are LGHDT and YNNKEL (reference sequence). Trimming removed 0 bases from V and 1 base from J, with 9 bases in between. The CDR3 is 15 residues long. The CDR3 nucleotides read TGTGCCAGCAGCCAAGAATTCAGGGGGAACACTGAAGCTTTCTTT. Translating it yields CASSQEFRGNTEAFF.

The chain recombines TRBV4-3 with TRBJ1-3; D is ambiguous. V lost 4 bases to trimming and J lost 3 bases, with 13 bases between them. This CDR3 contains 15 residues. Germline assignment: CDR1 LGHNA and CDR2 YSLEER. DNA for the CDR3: TGCGCCAGCAGCCGTGCAGGCGCAGGTGGAAACACCATATATTTT. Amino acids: CASSRAGAGGNTIYF.